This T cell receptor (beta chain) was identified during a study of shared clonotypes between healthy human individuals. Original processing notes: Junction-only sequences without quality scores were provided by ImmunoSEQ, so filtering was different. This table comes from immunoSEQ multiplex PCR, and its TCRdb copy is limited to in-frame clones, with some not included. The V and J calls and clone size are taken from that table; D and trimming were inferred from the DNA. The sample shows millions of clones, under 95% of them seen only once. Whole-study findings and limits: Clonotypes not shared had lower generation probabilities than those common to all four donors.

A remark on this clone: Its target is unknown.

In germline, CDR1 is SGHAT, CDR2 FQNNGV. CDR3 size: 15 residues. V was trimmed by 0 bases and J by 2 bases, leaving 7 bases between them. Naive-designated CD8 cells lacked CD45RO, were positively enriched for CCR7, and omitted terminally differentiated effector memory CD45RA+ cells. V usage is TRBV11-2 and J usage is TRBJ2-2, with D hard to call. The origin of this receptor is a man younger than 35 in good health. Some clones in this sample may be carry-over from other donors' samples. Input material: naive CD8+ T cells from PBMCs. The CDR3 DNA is TGTGCCAGCAGCTTAGACGCGACTAACACCGGGGAGCTGTTTTTT. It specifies CASSLDATNTGELFF. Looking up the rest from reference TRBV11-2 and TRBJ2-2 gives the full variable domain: EAGVAQSPRYKIIEKRQSVAFWCNPISGHATLYWYQQILGQGPKLLIQFQNNGVVDDSQLPKDRFSAERLKGVDSTLKIQPAKLEDSAVYLCASSLDATNTGELFFGEGSRLTVL.